This T cell receptor (beta chain) was retrieved from a study of early stage breast cancer tumors. The assay was immunoSEQ multiplex PCR, and TCRdb's table has in-frame clones only and misses some. This sample has about 50,000 clones, with 78% found just once. This CDR3 region has 15 residues. In germline, CDR1 is MGHRA, CDR2 YSYEKL. The V end was cut by 1 base, the J end by 6 bases, with 12 bases between. The sample consisted of blood. This clonotype originated in a person aged 40 to 49 with breast cancer. This chain links TRBV4-1 with TRBJ2-2; a weak D match, TRBD2 (6 bases). CDR3 in DNA: TGCGCCAGCAGCCAAGTCCCCAGACTAGCCGGGGAGCTGTTTTTT. Residues: CASSQVPRLAGELFF.